These 27 T cell receptor beta chains originate from one sample sequenced in a study of PD-1 blockade in classical Hodgkin lymphoma. Sequencing used immunoSEQ multiplex PCR; TCRdb keeps in-frame clones, though not all of them. The repertoire holds fewer than 45,000 clones, with roughly two thirds as singletons. Described time point: cycle 4 day 1 (C4D1), after less than seven weeks of nivolumab. The patients all showed relapse after autologous stem cell transplantation, while their brentuximab vedotin exposure varied. Material: peripheral blood mononuclear cells (PBMCs), obtained before the fourth cycle of nivolumab. Every receptor here comes from a human donor with classical Hodgkin lymphoma.

For this clone: This sample includes further DNA sequences coding for the same CDR3. This sequence joins TRBV4-3 and TRBJ2-3, with TRBD2 identical over 9 bases. Unmatched junction bases numbered 6, after V lost 0 bases and J lost 2 bases. The germline CDR1 and CDR2 sequences are LGHNA and YSLEER. The CDR3 covers 17 residues. CDR3 in DNA: TGCGCCAGCAGCCAAGAAGGGCTAGCGGGGTACACAGATACGCAGTATTTT. This gives the protein CASSQEGLAGYTDTQYF.

This clone was counted once. The J gene is TRBJ2-5, the V gene TRBV6-6; D unclear. Looked up from germline, CDR1 is MNHNY and CDR2 is SVGAGI (reference sequence). CDR3 length: 12 residues. Trimming stripped 0 bases from V and 5 bases from J, with 4 bases between. As DNA, the CDR3 is TGTGCCAGCAGTTACTCAGGGGAGACCCAGTACTTC. Its protein is CASSYSGETQYF.

The rearrangement links TRBV7-9 to TRBJ1-5; TRBD1 aligns across 10 bases. CDR3 length: 15 residues. The germline V gene has CDR1 SEHNR and CDR2 FQNEAQ (reference sequence). Trimming cost V 5 bases and J 4 bases; bases outside gene matches: 5. The CDR3 loop reads CASSLSGQGNQPQHF. CDR3 sequence (DNA): TGTGCCAGCAGCCTATCGGGACAGGGGAATCAGCCCCAGCATTTT.

The chain couples TRBV6-5 to TRBJ2-7; D uncertain. Deletions cut 2 bases from V and 2 bases from J, with 10 bases between. The length of the CDR3 is 14 residues. The germline CDR1 and CDR2 sequences are MNHEY and SVGAGI. CDR3 sequence: CASSYGEQAYEQYF. The CDR3 DNA follows: TGTGCCAGCAGTTACGGTGAGCAAGCCTACGAGCAGTACTTC.

This clone was detected only a few times. The rearrangement links TRBV7-2 to TRBJ2-3; D remains ambiguous. The germline V gene has CDR1 SGHTA and CDR2 FQGNSA. Trimming removed 2 bases at V and 0 bases at J, with 9 bases between. The CDR3 is made up of 15 amino acids. The CDR3 protein is CASSLQSGSTDTQYF. CDR3 DNA: TGTGCCAGCAGCTTACAGTCAGGAAGCACAGATACGCAGTATTTT.

V usage is TRBV5-4 and J usage is TRBJ1-1; D not resolved. Trimming shortened V by 2 bases and J by 7 bases, and 18 bases separated the two germline ends. The CDR3 consists of 15 residues. In germline, CDR1 is SGHNT, CDR2 YYREEE (reference sequence). Here the CDR3 reads CASSFPSSPRDEAFF. As DNA, the CDR3 is TGTGCCAGCAGCTTTCCCTCTTCCCCCCGGGATGAAGCTTTCTTT. The full variable domain, rest sourced from reference TRBV5-4 and TRBJ1-1, is ETGVTQSPTHLIKTRGQQVTLRCSSQSGHNTVSWYQQALGQGPQFIFQYYREEENGRGNFPPRFSGLQFPNYSSELNVNALELDDSALYLCASSFPSSPRDEAFFGQGTRLTVV.

Of note for this clone: Sequence at one end of the junction differs from germline and may be a read error. The chain combines TRBV28 with TRBJ2-7; D perhaps matches TRBD1 (6 bases). This CDR3 comprises 14 residues. Per germline, CDR1 MDHEN and CDR2 SYDVKM. CDR3 DNA sequence: TGTGCCAGCGGTTTTACAGGGCTCTCCTACGAGCAGTACTTC. Residues: CASGFTGLSYEQYF.

The rearrangement uses TRBV9 and TRBJ2-2; D not certain. The CDR3 runs 16 residues. Looked up from germline, CDR1 is SGDLS and CDR2 is YYNGEE. V lost 0 bases and J 3 bases, leaving 12 bases between the germline ends. The DNA of the CDR3 is TGTGCCAGCAGCGTAGTTGGGTCCTACGACACCGGGGAGCTGTTTTTT. Translation gives CASSVVGSYDTGELFF.

The V call is TRBV9, the J call TRBJ1-1; D not resolved. The CDR3 consists of 13 residues. Germline values: CDR1 SGDLS, CDR2 YYNGEE. V was clipped by 0 bases and J by 0 bases, with 3 bases between them. CDR3 region: CASSVDLNTEAFF. In nucleotides, the CDR3 is TGTGCCAGCAGCGTAGATTTGAACACTGAAGCTTTCTTT.

V gene TRBV7-2 combines with J gene TRBJ2-2; D is possibly TRBD2 (6 bases). This CDR3 has 13 amino acids. Germline assignment: CDR1 SGHTA and CDR2 FQGNSA. Trimming shortened V by 5 bases and J by 7 bases, and 11 bases separated the two germline ends. CDR3 residues: CASSPGEIGELFF. The CDR3 DNA sequence: TGTGCCAGCAGCCCGGGGGAAATCGGGGAGCTGTTTTTT. Together with reference TRBV7-2 and TRBJ2-2, the CDR3 gives the full variable domain: GAGVSQSPSNKVTEKGKDVELRCDPISGHTALYWYRQSLGQGLEFLIYFQGNSAPDKSGLPSDRFSAERTGGSVSTLTIQRTQQEDSAVYLCASSPGEIGELFFGEGSRLTVL.

This sequence joins TRBV11-2 and TRBJ1-3; no firm D call. This CDR3 has 13 residues. The germline gives CDR1 SGHAT, CDR2 FQNNGV. V was clipped by 6 bases and J by 0 bases, with 6 bases between them. Here the CDR3 reads CASRGSSGNTIYF. CDR3 in DNA: TGTGCCAGCAGGGGGAGCTCTGGAAACACCATATATTTT.

The chain carries TRBV19 and TRBJ1-6; TRBD1 matches 10 bases. Germline V gene sequence: CDR1 LNHDA, CDR2 SQIVND (reference sequence). The CDR3 has 17 residues. The V gene end was trimmed by 9 bases and the J gene end by 5 bases; junction bases not matched to a gene: 13. The CDR3 here is CASLSGQGMMNNSPLHF. The CDR3 DNA reads as TGTGCCAGCCTATCGGGACAGGGGATGATGAATAATTCACCCCTCCACTTT.

The table lists this clone with a few counts. The chain links TRBV18 to TRBJ2-7; D call uncertain. The germline V gene encodes CDR1 KGHSH and CDR2 LQKENI. V shed 3 bases and J shed 4 bases, with 10 bases lying between them. The CDR3 length is 13 residues. CDR3 nucleotides: TGTGCCAGCTCACCTCGACCGACTTACGAGCAGTACTTC. Translated, it gives CASSPRPTYEQYF.

This clone was detected many times. This chain connects TRBV19 to TRBJ2-5, with 8 nucleotides matching TRBD1. Germline CDR1 is LNHDA and CDR2 is SQIVND (reference sequence). The V segment lost 10 bases and the J segment 2 bases; nucleotides outside the gene matches: 6. There are 13 residues in the CDR3. The chain's CDR3 is CATARDRQETQYF. DNA of the CDR3: TGTGCCACCGCCCGGGACAGGCAAGAGACCCAGTACTTC.

The J gene is TRBJ2-1, the V gene TRBV29-1, with 10 bases identical to TRBD2. The ends lost 7 bases at V and 3 bases at J; junction bases unmatched: 3. Germline V gene data show CDR1 as SQVTM and CDR2 as ANQGSEA. The CDR3 runs to 13 residues. This CDR3 is CSGGTSDYNEQFF. For the CDR3, the DNA is TGCAGCGGAGGGACTAGCGACTACAATGAGCAGTTCTTC.

CDR3 sequence: CASSLRGGHEQFF. CDR3 in DNA: TGTGCCAGCAGCTTGAGGGGGGGGCATGAGCAGTTCTTC. The rearrangement links TRBV11-2 to TRBJ2-1; possibly TRBD2 for D (7 bases). Germline CDR1 SGHAT, CDR2 FQNNGV. CDR3 length equals 13 residues. Deletions cut 3 bases from V and 8 bases from J, with 11 bases between.

This clone was counted only a few times. The chain is built from TRBV7-9 and TRBJ1-3, with D perhaps TRBD1 (5 bases). CDR1 and CDR2 (germline): SEHNR, FQNEAQ (reference sequence). The CDR3 has 14 amino acids. V was pared by 5 bases and J by 5 bases, with 13 bases between. CDR3 region: CASSPGDRRNTIYF. The CDR3 region has the DNA TGTGCCAGCAGCCCGGGGGACCGCAGAAACACCATATATTTT.

This clone was picked up a small number of times. This chain links TRBV2 with TRBJ1-1; D is possibly TRBD1 (6 bases). Trimming left V 1 base short and J 3 bases short, with 9 bases between. Germline V gene sequence: CDR1 SNHLY, CDR2 FYNNEI. This CDR3 region has 14 residues. CDR3 sequence: CASSEEGGYTEAFF. DNA for the CDR3: TGTGCCAGCAGTGAAGAGGGGGGATACACTGAAGCTTTCTTT. The full variable domain, in which reference TRBV2 and TRBJ1-1 provide the parts outside the CDR3, is EPEVTQTPSHQVTQMGQEVILRCVPISNHLYFYWYRQILGQKVEFLVSFYNNEISEKSEIFDDQFSVERPDGSNFTLKIRSTKLEDSAMYFCASSEEGGYTEAFFGQGTRLTVV.

This clone has a single count. The junction does not match germline at one end; this may be a read error. The chain recombines TRBV5-4 with TRBJ2-7; D perhaps matches TRBD2 (5 bases). Germline V gene data show CDR1 as SGHNT and CDR2 as YYREEE (reference sequence). This CDR3 spans 17 amino acids. CDR3: CASSQDLRGVGSGEQYF. The CDR3 coding sequence is TGCGCCAGCAGCCAAGACCTTCGGGGTGTTGGATCTGGTGAGCAGTACTTC.

This clone was seen ten or more times. This rearrangement joins TRBV5-6 to TRBJ2-1; D is ambiguous. V was cut by 4 bases and J by 10 bases, with 12 bases left in between. The CDR3 has 12 amino acids. Germline V gives CDR1 SGHDT, CDR2 YYEEEE. The chain's CDR3 is CASSVGLYEQFF. The CDR3 DNA follows: TGTGCCAGCAGCGTGGGGTTATACGAGCAGTTCTTC. Full variable domain (rest looked up from reference TRBV5-6 and TRBJ2-1): DAGVTQSPTHLIKTRGQQVTLRCSPKSGHDTVSWYQQALGQGPQFIFQYYEEEERQRGNFPDRFSGHQFPNYSSELNVNALLLGDSALYLCASSVGLYEQFFGPGTRLTVL.

The J gene is TRBJ1-1, the V gene TRBV5-6; no reliable D call. The V gene's germline CDR1 is SGHDT and CDR2 YYEEEE. V lost 3 bases to trimming and J lost 5 bases, with 17 bases between them. The CDR3 is made up of 15 amino acids. For the CDR3, the DNA is TGTGCCAGCAGCTCCTCCCGGGAAGTTTGGACTGAAGCTTTCTTT. Protein sequence: CASSSSREVWTEAFF.

The genes are TRBV9 and TRBJ2-3, with D unclear. CDR1 is SGDLS, CDR2 YYNGEE, per germline. Trimming removed 3 bases from V and 0 bases from J, with 11 bases in between. The CDR3 spans 15 residues. The CDR3 region has the DNA TGTGCCAGCAGCGCGAGAGGAGTTAGCACAGATACGCAGTATTTT. This encodes CASSARGVSTDTQYF.

The V gene is TRBV12-5, the J gene TRBJ2-2, with 10 bases fitting TRBD2. This CDR3 is 15 amino acids long. The V segment lost 1 base and the J segment 4 bases; nucleotides outside the gene matches: 0. Germline CDR1 LGHNT, CDR2 FRNRAP. The DNA for the CDR3 is TGTGCTAGTGGTTTGGGACTAGCGGGCACCGGGGAGCTGTTTTTT. This gives the protein CASGLGLAGTGELFF. The whole variable domain, remainder taken from reference TRBV12-5 and TRBJ2-2, is DARVTQTPRHKVTEMGQEVTMRCQPILGHNTVFWYRQTMMQGLELLAYFRNRAPLDDSGMPKDRFSAEMPDATLATLKIQPSEPRDSAVYFCASGLGLAGTGELFFGEGSRLTVL.

The chain couples TRBV5-1 to TRBJ1-2; the match to TRBD1 covers 9 bases. J gave up 4 bases and V 0 bases, and 7 bases lay outside the gene matches. The germline V gene encodes CDR1 SGHRS and CDR2 YFSETQ. The CDR3 is 16 residues long. CDR3 nucleotides: TGCGCCAGCAGCTTGGCCGGGACAGGGAAATCCTATGGCTACACCTTC. Translation gives CASSLAGTGKSYGYTF.

The chain uses TRBV5-4 and TRBJ2-5, with a possible D match to TRBD2 (6 bases). CDR3 size: 15 residues. V was pared by 1 base and J by 2 bases, with 12 bases between. Per germline, CDR1 SGHNT and CDR2 YYREEE (reference sequence). The CDR3 coding sequence is TGTGCCAGCAGCTTGTGGGCGGGATCGCAAGAGACCCAGTACTTC. Its protein product is CASSLWAGSQETQYF.

The chain carries TRBV28 and TRBJ1-5; 11 positions match TRBD1. Germline V gene lookup returns CDR1 MDHEN and CDR2 SYDVKM. Trimming took 6 bases from V and 6 from J; bases not matched to a gene: 4. The CDR3 has 14 amino acids. CDR3 nucleotide sequence: TGTGCCAGCAGACGAGGGACAGGGGGTCAGCCCCAGCATTTT. It yields the protein CASRRGTGGQPQHF.

The rearrangement links TRBV27 to TRBJ2-7; no clear D. The germline V gene has CDR1 MNHEY and CDR2 SMNVEV (reference sequence). The CDR3 is 14 amino acids. The V end was cut by 5 bases, the J end by 0 bases, with 11 bases between. The CDR3 bases are TGTGCCAGCAGTGTCATAGGTGACTCCTACGAGCAGTACTTC. Amino acids: CASSVIGDSYEQYF.